What follows is one TCR beta chain and its context. Sequencing used immunoSEQ multiplex PCR; TCRdb keeps in-frame clones, though not all of them. The sample contains about 460,000 clones, 80% to 90% of which appear only once. This specimen belongs to a study of Ad26.COV2.S vaccination and SARS-CoV-2 variants. The ends were cut back, 4 bases at V and 0 bases at J, with 10 bases in the middle. CDR1 SQVTM and CDR2 ANQGSEA come from the germline V gene. The CDR3 covers 14 residues. Treatment in this sample: roughly 18 received Ad26.COV2.S at low or high dose, single or two shots; several received placebo; per-sample allocation not given. Material that was analyzed had been drawn on day 63 after the first vaccine or placebo injection.

This TCR derives from a person between 18 and 60 years old who received the Ad26.COV2.S COVID-19 vaccine or a placebo. The chain has TRBV29-1 and TRBJ2-1; D is unclear. This material consisted of peripheral blood, taken in a trial of Ad26.COV2.S vaccine versus placebo. The CDR3: CSVGSHSSYNEQFF. The CDR3 DNA follows: TGCAGCGTTGGCTCACACAGCTCCTACAATGAGCAGTTCTTC.